The text below deals with one T cell receptor beta chain. The V end lost 1 base, the J end lost 2 bases, and 15 bases lay between the germline ends. Germline loops: CDR1 DFQATT, CDR2 SNEGSKA (reference sequence). The CDR3 totals 16 residues. TCRdb processed the RT-PCR reads anew with MiXCR; each CDR3 protein has one entry. Of 800,000 to 1,000,000 distinct CDR3 sequences in the sample, roughly 18% are singletons; the top ten hold around 5.5%. The sample comes from a study of patients and donors after allogeneic stem cell transplantation. The sequencing sample was made of blood, either unsorted or a sorted T cell fraction (not recorded which). The sequence derives from a human donor who was either an allogeneic HSCT recipient or a stem cell or donor lymphocyte infusion donor (not recorded which). It is not recorded whose cells these are; they may come from a transplant donor. The chain combines TRBV20-1 with TRBJ2-1; TRBD2 is a possible D gene (7 bases). The CDR3 nucleotides read TGCAGTGCTAGAGCCCCCCGGGGGGCGGCCTACAATGAGCAGTTCTTC. This sequence encodes CSARAPRGAAYNEQFF.